This TCR beta chain was recorded in a study of regulatory T cells in long-lasting Graves disease. Through Arm-PCR of CDR3 regions and iRepertoire HTBI primers, TCR beta libraries were built. TCRdb recomputed calls from the multiplex PCR reads with MiXCR, one row per CDR3 protein. The sample lists more than 650,000 distinct CDR3 sequences, roughly 30% occurring once. Details on this clonotype: What it binds is unknown.

The CDR3 is 15 amino acids. Germline CDR1 and CDR2: MNHNS and SASEGT. V dropped 0 bases and J dropped 4; count of bases not matched to a gene: 2. Study outcomes and limitations: Shared public clonotypes totalled fewer than 3,000 in persistent patients, compared with 966 in new patients. Patients with persistent Graves' had lower TCR diversity than newly diagnosed patients. Repertoires from persistent disease leaned toward TRBV28, TRBJ1-2 and TRBJ2-5.

Regarding time point: persistent/refractory GD, antithyroid drugs over 5 years with positive TRAb. PBMC-extracted RNA yielded the TCR library. This sequence originates from a female donor with Graves disease. The source material was peripheral blood mononuclear cells (PBMCs), sampled when the disease was refractory, from a patient treated with antithyroid drugs. The gene calls are TRBV6-1 and TRBJ1-3, with 8 bases identical to TRBD1. The CDR3 DNA follows: TGTGCCAGCAGTGAAGCGGACAGGGCAGGAAACACCATATATTTT. It specifies CASSEADRAGNTIYF.